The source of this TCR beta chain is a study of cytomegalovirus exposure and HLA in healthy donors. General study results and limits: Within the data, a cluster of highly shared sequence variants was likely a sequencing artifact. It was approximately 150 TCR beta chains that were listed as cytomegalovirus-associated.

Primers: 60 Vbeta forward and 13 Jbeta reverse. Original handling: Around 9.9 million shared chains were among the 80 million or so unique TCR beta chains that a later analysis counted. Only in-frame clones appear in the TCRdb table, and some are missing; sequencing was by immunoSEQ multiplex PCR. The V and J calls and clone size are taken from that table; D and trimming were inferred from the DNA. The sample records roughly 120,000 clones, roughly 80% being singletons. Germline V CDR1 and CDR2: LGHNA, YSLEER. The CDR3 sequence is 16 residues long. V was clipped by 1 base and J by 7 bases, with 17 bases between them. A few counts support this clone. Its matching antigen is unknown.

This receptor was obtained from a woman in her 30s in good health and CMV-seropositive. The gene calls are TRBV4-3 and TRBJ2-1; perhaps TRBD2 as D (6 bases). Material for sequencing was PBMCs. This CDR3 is CASSQGSAGFGNEQFF. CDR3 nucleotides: TGCGCCAGCAGCCAAGGGAGTGCGGGGTTCGGGAATGAGCAGTTCTTC.